This T cell receptor beta chain appears in the sequencing data of a study of blood T cell repertoires in COVID-19 (dated by TCRdb to the early 2020s). Context from the whole study: Collaborator samples came from the United States, Italy and Spain and covered acute and convalescent phases of COVID-19. The prospective study material was composed of cDNA or gDNA derived from T cells, B-cell-depleted T cells, or PBMCs. Deeply sampled blood TCRbeta repertoires from subjects exposed to, actively infected with, or recovered from COVID-19 were included in the dataset. The repertoires were released in a freely available public database intended as a resource for research on the immune response to SARS-CoV-2. Samples were obtained from the ongoing ImmuneRACE study (first 160 participants) and from 1,000 to 1,500 subjects provided by 6 global collaborators. The sample metadata nearly always contained a de-identified subject ID, COVID-19 status, age in years and sex. Where HLA class I and class II types were available, the types were taken from metadata supplied by the sample provider, not from assay-based typing.

Results the study describes overall, beyond this receptor: How much clinical and demographic metadata was included differed by source and by participant, and the metadata was provided uncurated.

The CDR3 covers 15 residues, taking in both the cysteine and the phenylalanine. The sequence is cut down to CDR3 DNA, 45 bases in frame from base 1. Via the germline V gene (reference sequence), CDR1 is LNHDA and CDR2 SQIVND. V lost 5 bases and J lost 4 bases, and the count of bases not matched to a germline gene is 6. The immunoSEQ Assay, a bias-controlled multiplex PCR, was used to amplify TCRbeta CDR3 regions from genomic DNA. The authors processed their data as follows. Nucleated cell counts per sample were estimated from amplification of reference gene primers within the assay. To quantify the absolute abundance of each unique TCRbeta CDR3 rearrangement, sequence reads were collapsed and filtered. For each sample, productive Simpson clonality was calculated by taking the square root of Simpson's diversity index across productive rearrangements. TCRdb carries this immuneACCESS record with in-frame sequences only. Its versions omit some clonotypes, under half of them owing to an unresolved V gene in the studies checked, with the rest unexplained. D and trimming come from the DNA, and the V and J calls and clone size come from that table. In this sample the table shows approximately 40,000 clones, 90% of which occur a single time. The ten biggest clones cover approximately 6% of the sample.

The collaborating institutions used their own protocols to collect whole blood in K2EDTA tubes. For TCRbeta analysis, collaborator samples were shipped as frozen whole blood, as isolated PBMCs, or as DNA extracted from either sample type. Comment on this clone: It has no known antigen specificity. No much larger clone is present one base from it, and per-base qualities are unavailable.

This receptor chain uses TRBV19 and TRBJ2-7; TRBD2 matches 12 bases in the middle. This receptor was taken from a human donor in a cohort sampled during active COVID-19. Sample: peripheral blood. Here is the DNA: TGTGCCAGTAGTTCCAGACTAGCGGGAGTTTACGAGCAGTACTTC. This gives the protein CASSSRLAGVYEQYF.